The 14 T cell receptor beta chains below were found in one sample sequenced in a study of regulatory T cells in long-lasting Graves disease. Construction of TCR beta libraries relied on iRepertoire HTBI primers and on Arm-PCR targeting CDR3 regions. TCRdb re-analysed the multiplex PCR reads in MiXCR, keeping a single row per CDR3 protein. The data show approximately 400,000 distinct CDR3 sequences, with less than 25% seen just once and about 20% held by the top ten. As for time point: persistent/refractory GD, antithyroid drugs over 5 years with positive TRAb. RNA isolated from PBMCs was used to make the TCR library. The sample was peripheral blood mononuclear cells (PBMCs), taken when the disease was refractory, from a patient treated with antithyroid drugs. The receptors stem from a female donor with Graves disease.

This clonotype was found a few times. The chain has TRBV7-2 and TRBJ1-2, with 10 bases identical to TRBD1. The V segment lost 5 bases and the J segment 8 bases; nucleotides outside the gene matches: 5. The V gene's germline CDR1 is SGHTA and CDR2 FQGNSA. The CDR3 sequence is 13 residues long. The CDR3 region is CASSQTGQGGYTF. CDR3 in DNA: TGTGCCAGCAGCCAAACGGGACAGGGGGGCTACACCTTC.

This chain links TRBV10-3 with TRBJ2-5, with 8 bases matching TRBD1. V dropped 10 bases and J dropped 1; count of bases not matched to a gene: 5. CDR1 and CDR2 from the germline V gene are ENHRY and SYGVKD. The CDR3 loop spans 13 amino acids. The CDR3 DNA sequence: TGTGCCACCACAGGACAGGGCCAAGAGACCCAGTACTTC. It encodes CATTGQGQETQYF.

The V and J genes are TRBV11-2 and TRBJ2-7; 9 nucleotides line up with TRBD1. V gave up 4 bases and J gave up 2 bases; unmatched junction bases: 6. This CDR3 has 15 residues. Germline CDR1 and CDR2: SGHAT and FQNNGV. CDR3 bases: TGTGCCAGCAGCTACCACTGGGACAGGGCCTACGAGCAGTACTTC. Its protein product is CASSYHWDRAYEQYF.

In the case of this clonotype: A junction end diverges from the germline sequence, so it may reflect a read error. J is TRBJ2-3 and V is TRBV7-2; the D gene is possibly TRBD2 (6 bases). Germline V gene data show CDR1 as SGHTA and CDR2 as FQGNSA. The CDR3 has 14 amino acids. CDR3 nucleotides: TGTGCCTGCAGCCTAGCGATTTACACAGATACGCAGTATTTT. Translated, it gives CACSLAIYTDTQYF. Together with reference TRBV7-2 and TRBJ2-3, the CDR3 gives the full variable domain: GAGVSQSPSNKVTEKGKDVELRCDPISGHTALYWYRQSLGQGLEFLIYFQGNSAPDKSGLPSDRFSAERTGGSVSTLTIQRTQQEDSAVYLCACSLAIYTDTQYFGPGTRLTVL.

V usage is TRBV6-2 or TRBV6-3 and J usage is TRBJ1-6; D uncertain. V lost 0 bases to trimming and J lost 7 bases, with 13 bases between them. CDR1 and CDR2 from the germline V gene are MNHEY and SVGEGT. The CDR3 extends over 16 amino acids. CDR3 residues: CASSYSGDGFNSPLHF. DNA for the CDR3: TGTGCCAGCAGTTACTCGGGAGACGGTTTCAATTCACCCCTCCACTTT.

CDR3 region: CASSTTSGSVTDTQYF. In DNA, the CDR3 is TGTGCCAGCAGTACTACTAGCGGGAGCGTTACAGATACGCAGTATTTT. The chain links TRBV12-3 or TRBV12-4 to TRBJ2-3; 11 bases are shared with TRBD2. The CDR3 contains 16 residues. V was clipped by 5 bases and J by 3 bases; unmatched bases: 7.

This clonotype was detected only a few times. The genes are TRBV20-1 and TRBJ2-7; D may be TRBD2 (6 bases). CDR1 DFQATT and CDR2 SNEGSKA come from the germline V gene (reference sequence). The CDR3 extends over 14 amino acids. The V gene lost 5 bases and the J gene lost 2 bases, with 16 bases spanning the gap. The CDR3 nucleotides read TGCAGTGCTGGTCCTCCGGGACTTCCCTACGAGCAGTACTTC. This gives the protein CSAGPPGLPYEQYF.

This clonotype has only a few counts. CDR3 nucleotide sequence: TGTGCCAGTAGCAACGCGGGCTACGAGCAGTACTTC. As protein: CASSNAGYEQYF. The chain employs TRBV19 and TRBJ2-7, with D tentatively TRBD2 (5 bases). The V end was cut by 6 bases, the J end by 3 bases, with 9 bases between. CDR1 is LNHDA and CDR2 is SQIVND in the germline V gene (reference sequence). The CDR3 spans 12 residues.

This clonotype turned up a few times. This chain joins TRBV4-3 and TRBJ1-4; D gene uncertain. V was trimmed by 0 bases and J by 7 bases, leaving 9 bases between them. The CDR3 runs 14 residues. The germline gives CDR1 LGHNA, CDR2 YSLEER. CDR3 in DNA: TGCGCCAGCAGCCAAGAGACCGAGGGTGAAAAACTGTTTTTT. It is translated as CASSQETEGEKLFF.

This clonotype was recorded many times. The V call is TRBV7-2, the J call TRBJ2-7, with a tentative D call TRBD1 (6 bases). The germline gives CDR1 SGHTA, CDR2 FQGNSA. CDR3 size: 13 residues. Trimming removed 3 bases from V and 6 bases from J, with 12 bases in between. Written as DNA, the CDR3 is TGTGCCAGCAGCTTGGACTGGGGGCGCGAGCAGTACTTC. Amino acids: CASSLDWGREQYF.

This clonotype showed up just a few times. The chain uses TRBV15 and TRBJ1-3; D is possibly TRBD1 (5 bases). The CDR3 totals 14 residues. V was cut by 0 bases and J by 2 bases, with 5 bases left in between. Germline loops: CDR1 LNHNV, CDR2 YYDKDF (reference sequence). CDR3 in amino acids: CATSREGAGNTIYF. The CDR3 region has the DNA TGTGCCACCAGCAGAGAAGGGGCTGGAAACACCATATATTTT.

This clonotype was seen more than once but under ten times. The gene calls are TRBV27 and TRBJ2-7; the match to TRBD2 covers 11 bases. V trimming: 5 bases; J trimming: 4 bases; junction bases outside the gene matches: 7. The germline V gene has CDR1 MNHEY and CDR2 SMNVEV (reference sequence). The CDR3 spans 15 residues. The CDR3 coding sequence is TGTGCCAGCAGTCCCTCCCGACTAGCGGGATACGAGCAGTACTTC. Translating gives CASSPSRLAGYEQYF.

This clonotype was observed a handful of times. This clone may be a read error of a much larger clone one base away. CDR3 region: CSAKRSSYGQYF. DNA of the CDR3: TGCAGTGCTAAACGGAGCTCCTACGGGCAGTACTTC. The rearrangement links TRBV20-1 to TRBJ2-7; D gene unclear. CDR3 length: 12 amino acids. Germline loops: CDR1 DFQATT, CDR2 SNEGSKA (reference sequence).

The J gene is TRBJ2-7, the V gene TRBV11-2; 7 bases match TRBD2. The ends lost 0 bases at V and 3 bases at J; junction bases unmatched: 8. The CDR3 loop spans 16 amino acids. The germline V gene has CDR1 SGHAT and CDR2 FQNNGV. The CDR3: CASSLDQGGRHYEQYF. CDR3 DNA: TGTGCCAGCAGCTTAGATCAGGGCGGGAGACACTACGAGCAGTACTTC.